The next 16 T cell receptor beta chains were all read from a single sample in a study of regulatory T cells in long-lasting Graves disease. Arm-PCR of CDR3 regions with iRepertoire HTBI primers generated TCR beta libraries. MiXCR, applied by TCRdb to the multiplex PCR reads, yields one record per CDR3 protein. The profile shows around 330,000 distinct CDR3 sequences, about a sixth of them singletons. The time point is: newly diagnosed GD, antithyroid drugs for less than 3 months. The TCR library used RNA extracted from PBMCs. The specimen was peripheral blood mononuclear cells (PBMCs), collected at new diagnosis, from a patient treated with antithyroid drugs. The source of these receptors is a female donor with Graves disease.

A note on this clonotype: Germline is not matched at one junction end, which may reflect a read error. This sequence joins TRBV7-9 and TRBJ2-2, with a tentative D call TRBD2 (7 bases). This CDR3 contains 16 residues. CDR1 is SEHNR, CDR2 FQNEAQ, per germline (reference sequence). The CDR3 reads CGSNTGQSLASGERFF. As DNA, the CDR3 is TGTGGCAGCAACACCGGACAGAGCCTAGCAAGCGGGGAGCGGTTTTTT.

This chain uses TRBV19 with TRBJ2-1, with 11 bases that match TRBD2. CDR3 length equals 15 residues. V was clipped by 5 bases and J by 8 bases; unmatched bases: 8. Germline V gene data show CDR1 as LNHDA and CDR2 as SQIVND (reference sequence). The CDR3 sequence is CASSATSGRMYEQFF. The CDR3 nucleotides read TGTGCCAGTAGTGCAACTAGCGGGAGAATGTATGAGCAGTTCTTC.

There are a few counts of this clonotype. The chain has TRBV6-1 and TRBJ2-5; a weak D match, TRBD2 (6 bases). The CDR3 runs 13 residues. Deletions cut 5 bases from V and 5 bases from J, with 12 bases between. In germline, CDR1 is MNHNS, CDR2 SASEGT. The CDR3 DNA reads TGTGCCAGCAGTCAAACTAGCCGGGAGACCCAGTACTTC. Translation: CASSQTSRETQYF.

At least ten counts were recorded for this clonotype. This chain joins TRBV5-1 and TRBJ2-3; D assignment may be TRBD1 or TRBD2 (5 bases each). The CDR3 has 13 residues. Trimming stripped 2 bases from V and 4 bases from J, with 8 bases between. Germline lookup yields CDR1 SGHRS and CDR2 YFSETQ. This chain's CDR3 is CASSFQGADTQYF. CDR3 nucleotide sequence: TGCGCCAGCAGCTTCCAGGGAGCAGATACGCAGTATTTT.

This clonotype has just a few counts. This chain's CDR3 is CSARDRVGLSEEQYF. The CDR3 DNA reads as TGCAGTGCTAGAGATCGGGTGGGGTTATCCGAGGAGCAGTACTTC. J is TRBJ2-7 and V is TRBV20-1, with no clear D. Trimming cost V 0 bases and J 7 bases, with 19 bases left between them. Germline V gene data show CDR1 as DFQATT and CDR2 as SNEGSKA (reference sequence). CDR3 length equals 15 residues.

This clonotype was recorded at least ten times. This chain links TRBV27 with TRBJ2-7, with D possibly called TRBD1 or TRBD2 (5 bases each). Looked up from germline, CDR1 is MNHEY and CDR2 is SMNVEV (reference sequence). V lost 2 bases and J lost 7, with 12 bases in between. This CDR3 comprises 13 residues. The CDR3 coding sequence is TGTGCCAGCAGTTTACCAGGGAGCGAAGAGCAGTACTTC. Its translation: CASSLPGSEEQYF.

There are many counts of this clonotype. The chain uses TRBV2 and TRBJ2-3; D remains ambiguous. The V and J ends lost 1 base and 5 bases respectively, with 4 bases between them. Germline assignment: CDR1 SNHLY and CDR2 FYNNEI. This CDR3 region has 12 residues. The CDR3 reads CASSEGRDTQYF. The DNA of the CDR3 is TGTGCCAGCAGTGAAGGAAGAGATACGCAGTATTTT.

This clonotype has ten or more counts. The chain links TRBV27 to TRBJ1-3; D gene uncertain. V was cut by 1 base and J by 0 bases, with 13 bases left in between. The CDR3 loop spans 17 amino acids. Germline CDR1 is MNHEY and CDR2 is SMNVEV (reference sequence). Written as DNA, the CDR3 is TGTGCCAGCAGTTTATATTCACCGGAGAACTCTGGAAACACCATATATTTT. It specifies CASSLYSPENSGNTIYF.

This clonotype has just a few counts. V is TRBV28 and J is TRBJ2-2, with TRBD2 matching 9 bases. CDR1 and CDR2 (germline): MDHEN, SYDVKM. After removal of 3 bases from V and 1 base from J, the junction contained 3 bases not matched to a gene. The CDR3 is 16 residues long. This CDR3 is CASSFPTSGNTGELFF. CDR3 DNA sequence: TGTGCCAGCAGTTTTCCGACTAGCGGGAACACCGGGGAGCTGTTTTTT. Filled out from reference TRBV28 and TRBJ2-2, the complete variable domain reads DVKVTQSSRYLVKRTGEKVFLECVQDMDHENMFWYRQDPGLGLRLIYFSYDVKMKEKGDIPEGYSVSREKKERFSLILESASTNQTSMYLCASSFPTSGNTGELFFGEGSRLTVL.

This clonotype has at least ten counts. The chain couples TRBV28 to TRBJ1-6; D uncertain. This CDR3 spans 13 amino acids. Germline V gene sequence: CDR1 MDHEN, CDR2 SYDVKM. The V end was cut by 10 bases, the J end by 10 bases, with 17 bases between. The CDR3, as DNA: TGTGCCACCTTGGAGGGATTTGACTCACCCCTCCACTTT. It is translated as CATLEGFDSPLHF.

This clonotype was counted ten times or more. The chain uses TRBV28 and TRBJ2-2; D is undetermined. V shed 4 bases and J shed 3 bases, with 3 bases lying between them. The CDR3 has 12 amino acids. Germline assignment: CDR1 MDHEN and CDR2 SYDVKM. This chain's CDR3 is CASSSYTGELFF. In DNA form, the CDR3 reads TGTGCCAGCAGTTCATACACCGGGGAGCTGTTTTTT.

There are many counts of this clonotype. The rearrangement joins TRBV2 to TRBJ2-7; 8 bases fit TRBD2. Germline V gene data show CDR1 as SNHLY and CDR2 as FYNNEI. There are 15 residues in the CDR3. V gave up 5 bases and J gave up 9 bases; unmatched junction bases: 15. CDR3 bases: TGTGCCAGCAGTCTACTAGCGGCCGGGGGGGGGGGGCAGTACTTC. This encodes CASSLLAAGGGGQYF.

As regards this clonotype: A much larger clone is a single base away; this may be a read error. In this CDR3 the conserved last residue, phenylalanine or tryptophan, is missing, so a read error is likely. This sequence joins TRBV6-5 and TRBJ1-1; no definite D call. Germline V gene sequence: CDR1 MNHEY, CDR2 SVGAGI. The CDR3 has 14 residues. Trimming cost V 0 bases and J 6 bases, with 11 bases left between them. The CDR3 is CASSYSRVRPEAFS. The CDR3, as DNA: TGTGCCAGCAGTTACTCGAGGGTACGCCCTGAAGCTTTCTCT.

The chain has TRBV9 and TRBJ2-1; 10 nucleotides align to TRBD1. This CDR3 has 14 amino acids. Trimming took 3 bases from V and 5 from J; bases not matched to a gene: 2. Germline CDR1 is SGDLS and CDR2 is YYNGEE. The chain's CDR3 is CASSGQGADNEQFF. DNA of the CDR3: TGTGCCAGCAGCGGACAGGGGGCCGACAATGAGCAGTTCTTC. The entire variable domain, with the rest obtained from reference TRBV9 and TRBJ2-1, is as follows: DSGVTQTPKHLITATGQRVTLRCSPRSGDLSVYWYQQSLDQGLQFLIQYYNGEERAKGNILERFSAQQFPDLHSELNLSSLELGDSALYFCASSGQGADNEQFFGPGTRLTVL.

This clonotype was observed many times. The chain is built from TRBV19 and TRBJ2-7; D may be TRBD2 (5 bases). The V end lost 3 bases, the J end lost 0 bases, and 12 bases lay between the germline ends. The length of the CDR3 is 15 residues. Germline V CDR1 and CDR2: LNHDA, SQIVND (reference sequence). The CDR3 is CASSISAGSSYEQYF. The CDR3 coding sequence is TGTGCCAGTAGTATCTCCGCGGGTAGCTCCTACGAGCAGTACTTC.

This clonotype was counted many times. The rearrangement uses TRBV24-1 and TRBJ2-1; tentatively, D is TRBD2 (5 bases). V lost 2 bases to trimming and J lost 5 bases, with 15 bases between them. This CDR3 spans 16 amino acids. Germline V lookup: CDR1 KGHDR, CDR2 SFDVKD. DNA for the CDR3: TGTGCCACCAGTGATTCGATGGGAGCCAAGGACAATGAGCAGTTCTTC. Its translation is CATSDSMGAKDNEQFF.